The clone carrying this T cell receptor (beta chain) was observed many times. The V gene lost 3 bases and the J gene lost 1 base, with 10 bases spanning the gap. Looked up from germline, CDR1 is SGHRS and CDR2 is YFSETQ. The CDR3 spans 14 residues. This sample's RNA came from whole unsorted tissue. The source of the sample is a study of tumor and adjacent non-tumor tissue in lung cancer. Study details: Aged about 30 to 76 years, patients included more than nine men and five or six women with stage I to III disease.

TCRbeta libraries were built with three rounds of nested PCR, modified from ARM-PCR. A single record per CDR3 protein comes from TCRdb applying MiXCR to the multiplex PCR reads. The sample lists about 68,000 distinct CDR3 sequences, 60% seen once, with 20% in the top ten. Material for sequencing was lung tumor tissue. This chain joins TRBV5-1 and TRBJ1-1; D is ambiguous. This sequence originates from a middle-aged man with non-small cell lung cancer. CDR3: CASSSGPGNTEAFF. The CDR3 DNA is TGCGCCAGCAGCTCCGGACCGGGGAACACTGAAGCTTTCTTT.